The next 9 T cell receptor beta chains were all read from a single sample in a study of blood T cell repertoires in COVID-19. Clones were read by immunoSEQ multiplex PCR, and TCRdb kept only the in-frame ones, dropping some. Seen here are some 310,000 clones, about nine tenths observed once, and the top ten hold less than 3.5%. Sequencing input: peripheral blood. Receptors were obtained from a woman in her 30s with COVID-19, enrolled during active disease.

CDR3 residues: CASSPQVLAGPNEQFF. Here the CDR3 DNA reads TGTGCCAGCAGCCCCCAGGTTCTAGCGGGCCCCAATGAGCAGTTCTTC. The V gene is TRBV28, the J gene TRBJ2-1; 8 bases are shared with TRBD2. This CDR3 contains 16 residues. V was clipped by 6 bases and J by 6 bases; unmatched bases: 13. From germline, CDR1 is MDHEN and CDR2 SYDVKM.

This chain joins TRBV9 and TRBJ1-6; D might be TRBD1 (6 bases). CDR3 length: 17 amino acids. Germline CDR1 SGDLS, CDR2 YYNGEE. V lost 4 bases and J lost 0, with 14 bases in between. CDR3 nucleotides: TGTGCCAGCAGCCCGCGAGGACAGAGCTCCTATAATTCACCCCTCCACTTT. It translates to CASSPRGQSSYNSPLHF.

The J gene is TRBJ2-3, the V gene TRBV7-7, with 7 nucleotides matching TRBD1. There are 14 residues in the CDR3. Trimming took 5 bases from V and 2 from J; bases not matched to a gene: 4. Germline V CDR1 and CDR2: SSHAT, FNYEAQ (reference sequence). In DNA form, the CDR3 reads TGTGCCAGCAGCCCTGGGACAGACACAGATACGCAGTATTTT. It yields the protein CASSPGTDTDTQYF.

V and J are TRBV20-1 and TRBJ2-7; possibly TRBD1 for D (5 bases). V dropped 2 bases and J dropped 6 bases, with 8 bases sitting between them. The CDR3 is 11 residues long. CDR1 and CDR2 from the germline V gene are DFQATT and SNEGSKA (reference sequence). CDR3 residues: CSARQGREQYF. CDR3 DNA: TGCAGTGCTAGACAGGGCCGCGAGCAGTACTTC.

The CDR3 loop reads CASSFDRRTAYTGELFF. CDR3 sequence (DNA): TGTGCCAGCAGCTTTGATAGACGGACAGCTTACACCGGGGAGCTGTTTTTT. This sequence joins TRBV7-2 and TRBJ2-2; maybe TRBD1 (6 bases). V was cut by 3 bases and J by 3 bases, with 17 bases left in between. The germline CDR1 and CDR2 sequences are SGHTA and FQGNSA. This CDR3 is built from 17 residues. The variable domain in full, with the rest retrieved from reference TRBV7-2 and TRBJ2-2, is GAGVSQSPSNKVTEKGKDVELRCDPISGHTALYWYRQSLGQGLEFLIYFQGNSAPDKSGLPSDRFSAERTGGSVSTLTIQRTQQEDSAVYLCASSFDRRTAYTGELFFGEGSRLTVL.

V is TRBV21-1 and J is TRBJ1-6; TRBD1, the D gene given by the table, was not confirmed from the DNA. TRBV21-1 is given as a pseudogene. The CDR3 totals 14 residues. The CDR3 sequence is CASSKVQGNSPLHF. The DNA of the CDR3 is TGTGCCAGCAGCAAAGTACAGGGGAATTCACCCCTCCACTTT.

This clone occurred a few times. The rearrangement links TRBV12-2 to TRBJ1-3. TRBV12-2 is a pseudogene locus. The CDR3 sequence is 16 residues long. In nucleotides, the CDR3 is TGTGCAAGTCGCTTAGTCGGGGAATCTCCTGGAAACACCATATATTTT. It encodes CASRLVGESPGNTIYF.

The J gene is TRBJ2-6, the V gene TRBV5-1, with TRBD1 matching 8 bases. The CDR3 spans 16 residues. Germline V CDR1 and CDR2: SGHRS, YFSETQ. The trim removed 1 base at V and 1 base at J, leaving 1 base unmatched. Here the CDR3 DNA reads TGCGCCAGCAGCTTGACAGGGGGATCTGGGGCCAACGTCCTGACTTTC. This sequence encodes CASSLTGGSGANVLTF.

The genes are TRBV9 and TRBJ1-6; D remains ambiguous. V was shortened by 4 bases and J by 8 bases, with 22 bases between the two germline ends. In germline, CDR1 is SGDLS, CDR2 YYNGEE. This CDR3 spans 17 amino acids. The CDR3 sequence is CASSPVGLGSWDSPLHF. The CDR3, as DNA: TGTGCCAGCAGCCCCGTTGGATTGGGGAGCTGGGATTCACCCCTCCACTTT.